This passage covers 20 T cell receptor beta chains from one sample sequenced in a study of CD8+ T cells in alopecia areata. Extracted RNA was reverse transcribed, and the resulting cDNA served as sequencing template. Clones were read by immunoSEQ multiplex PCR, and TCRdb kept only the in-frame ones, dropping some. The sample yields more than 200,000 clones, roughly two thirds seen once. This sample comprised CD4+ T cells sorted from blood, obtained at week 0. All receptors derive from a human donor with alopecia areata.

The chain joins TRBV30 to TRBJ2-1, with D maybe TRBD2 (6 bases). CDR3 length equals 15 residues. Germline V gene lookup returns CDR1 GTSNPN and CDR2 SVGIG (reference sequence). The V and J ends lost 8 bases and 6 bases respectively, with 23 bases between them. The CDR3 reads CARGRSRGGFNEQFF. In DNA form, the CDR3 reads TGTGCCAGAGGACGATCGAGGGGAGGTTTCAATGAGCAGTTCTTC.

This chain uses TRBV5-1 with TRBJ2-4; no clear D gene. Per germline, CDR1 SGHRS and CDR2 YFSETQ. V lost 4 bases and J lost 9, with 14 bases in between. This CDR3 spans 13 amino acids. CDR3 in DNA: TGCGCCAGCAGCCTGGCCCCGAGTGGCATTCAGTACTTC. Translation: CASSLAPSGIQYF. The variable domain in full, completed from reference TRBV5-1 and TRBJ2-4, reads KAGVTQTPRYLIKTRGQQVTLSCSPISGHRSVSWYQQTPGQGLQFLFEYFSETQRNKGNFPGRFSGRQFSNSRSEMNVSTLELGDSALYLCASSLAPSGIQYFGAGTRLSVL.

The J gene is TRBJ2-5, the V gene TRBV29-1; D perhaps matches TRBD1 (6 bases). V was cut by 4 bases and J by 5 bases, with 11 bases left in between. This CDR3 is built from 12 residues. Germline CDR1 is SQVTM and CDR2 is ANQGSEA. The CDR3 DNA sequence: TGCAGCGTTGGACAGGTTGCGGAGACCCAGTACTTC. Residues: CSVGQVAETQYF.

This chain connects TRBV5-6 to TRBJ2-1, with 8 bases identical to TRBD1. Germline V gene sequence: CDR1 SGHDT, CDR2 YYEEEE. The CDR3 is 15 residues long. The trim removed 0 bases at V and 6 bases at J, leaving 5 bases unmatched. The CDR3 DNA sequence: TGTGCCAGCAGCTTGGGCCAGGGGGCAGGCAATGAGCAGTTCTTC. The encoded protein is CASSLGQGAGNEQFF.

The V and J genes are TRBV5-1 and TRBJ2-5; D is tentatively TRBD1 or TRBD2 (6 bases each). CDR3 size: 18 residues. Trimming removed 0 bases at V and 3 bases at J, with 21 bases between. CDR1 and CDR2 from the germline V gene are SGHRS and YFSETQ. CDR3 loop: CASSLVASWGARKETQYF. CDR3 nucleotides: TGCGCCAGCAGCTTGGTCGCCTCTTGGGGGGCGCGGAAAGAGACCCAGTACTTC.

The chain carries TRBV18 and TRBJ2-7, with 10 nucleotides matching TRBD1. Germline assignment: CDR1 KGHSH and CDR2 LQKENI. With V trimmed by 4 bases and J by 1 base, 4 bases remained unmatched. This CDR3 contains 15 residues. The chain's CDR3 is CASSRGQGESYEQYF. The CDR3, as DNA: TGTGCCAGCTCACGCGGACAGGGGGAGTCCTACGAGCAGTACTTC.

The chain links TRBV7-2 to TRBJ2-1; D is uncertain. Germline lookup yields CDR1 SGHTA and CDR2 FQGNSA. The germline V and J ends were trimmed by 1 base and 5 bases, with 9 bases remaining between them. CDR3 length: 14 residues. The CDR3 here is CASSLETGDNEQFF. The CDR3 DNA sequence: TGTGCCAGCAGCTTAGAGACGGGTGACAATGAGCAGTTCTTC.

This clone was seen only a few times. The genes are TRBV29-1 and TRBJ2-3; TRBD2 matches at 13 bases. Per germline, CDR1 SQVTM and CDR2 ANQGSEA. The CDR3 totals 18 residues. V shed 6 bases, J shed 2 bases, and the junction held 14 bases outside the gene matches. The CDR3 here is CSVEPPGLAGINTDTQYF. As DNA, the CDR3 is TGCAGCGTGGAACCGCCGGGACTAGCGGGGATAAACACAGATACGCAGTATTTT.

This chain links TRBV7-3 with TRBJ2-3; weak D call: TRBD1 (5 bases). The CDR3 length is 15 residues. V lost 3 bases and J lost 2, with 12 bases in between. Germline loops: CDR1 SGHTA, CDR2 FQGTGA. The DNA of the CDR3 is TGTGCCAGCAGCTTGATAGCAGGGCCCACAGATACGCAGTATTTT. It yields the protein CASSLIAGPTDTQYF. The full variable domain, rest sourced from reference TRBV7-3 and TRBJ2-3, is GAGVSQTPSNKVTEKGKYVELRCDPISGHTALYWYRQSLGQGPEFLIYFQGTGAADDSGLPNDRFFAVRPEGSVSTLKIQRTERGDSAVYLCASSLIAGPTDTQYFGPGTRLTVL.

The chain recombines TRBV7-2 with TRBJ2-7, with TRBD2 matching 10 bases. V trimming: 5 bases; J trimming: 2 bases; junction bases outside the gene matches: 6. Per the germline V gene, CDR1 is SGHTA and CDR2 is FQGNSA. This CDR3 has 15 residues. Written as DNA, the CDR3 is TGTGCCAGCAGCGCCACTAGCGGGGCAGCCTACGAGCAGTACTTC. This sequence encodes CASSATSGAAYEQYF.

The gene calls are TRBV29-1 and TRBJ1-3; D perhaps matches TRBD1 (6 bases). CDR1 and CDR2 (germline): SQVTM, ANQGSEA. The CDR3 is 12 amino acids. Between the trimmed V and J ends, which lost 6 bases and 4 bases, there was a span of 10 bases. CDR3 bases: TGCAGCGTCCCGGACAGCGGAAACACCATATATTTT. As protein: CSVPDSGNTIYF. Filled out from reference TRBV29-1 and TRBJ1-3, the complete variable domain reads SAVISQKPSRDICQRGTSLTIQCQVDSQVTMMFWYRQQPGQSLTLIATANQGSEATYESGFVIDKFPISRPNLTFSTLTVSNMSPEDSSIYLCSVPDSGNTIYFGEGSWLTVV.

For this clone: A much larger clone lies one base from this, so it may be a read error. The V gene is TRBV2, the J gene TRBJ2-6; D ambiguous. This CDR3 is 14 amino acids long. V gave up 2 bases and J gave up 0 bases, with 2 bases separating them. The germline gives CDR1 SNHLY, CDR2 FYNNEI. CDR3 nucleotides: TGTGCCAGCAGTGAAAACTCTGGGGCCAACGTCCTGACTTTC. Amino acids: CASSENSGANVLTF.

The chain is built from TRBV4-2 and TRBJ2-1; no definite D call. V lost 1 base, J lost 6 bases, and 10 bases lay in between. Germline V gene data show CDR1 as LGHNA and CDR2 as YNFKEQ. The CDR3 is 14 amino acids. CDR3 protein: CASSQAAPRNEQFF. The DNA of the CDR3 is TGTGCCAGCAGCCAAGCTGCACCCCGCAATGAGCAGTTCTTC.

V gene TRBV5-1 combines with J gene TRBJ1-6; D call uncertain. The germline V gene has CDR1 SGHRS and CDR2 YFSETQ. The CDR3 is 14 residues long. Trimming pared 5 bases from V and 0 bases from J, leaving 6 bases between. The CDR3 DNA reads TGCGCCAGCAGGAGGGACTCCTATAATTCACCCCTCCACTTT. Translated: CASRRDSYNSPLHF. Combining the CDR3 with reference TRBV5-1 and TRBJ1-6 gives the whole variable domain KAGVTQTPRYLIKTRGQQVTLSCSPISGHRSVSWYQQTPGQGLQFLFEYFSETQRNKGNFPGRFSGRQFSNSRSEMNVSTLELGDSALYLCASRRDSYNSPLHFGNGTRLTVT.

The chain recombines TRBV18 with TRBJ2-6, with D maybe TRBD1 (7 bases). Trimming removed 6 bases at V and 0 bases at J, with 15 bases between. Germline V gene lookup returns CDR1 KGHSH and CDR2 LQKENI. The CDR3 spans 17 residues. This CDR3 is CASSAGQRISGANVLTF. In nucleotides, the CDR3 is TGTGCCAGCTCGGCGGGACAGCGGATCTCTGGGGCCAACGTCCTGACTTTC.

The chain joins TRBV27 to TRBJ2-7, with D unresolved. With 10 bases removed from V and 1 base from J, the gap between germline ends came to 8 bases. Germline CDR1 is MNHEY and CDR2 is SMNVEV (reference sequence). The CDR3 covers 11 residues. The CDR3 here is CAIGRSYEQYF. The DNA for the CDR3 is TGTGCCATCGGACGGTCCTACGAGCAGTACTTC.

The CDR3 bases are TGTGCCAGCAGTTACAGCGGTGGCCGCTATGGCTACACCTTC. It codes for CASSYSGGRYGYTF. The chain is built from TRBV6-5 and TRBJ1-2, with unresolved D. The CDR3 has 14 residues. Germline loops: CDR1 MNHEY, CDR2 SVGAGI. Deletions cut 2 bases from V and 4 bases from J, with 11 bases between.

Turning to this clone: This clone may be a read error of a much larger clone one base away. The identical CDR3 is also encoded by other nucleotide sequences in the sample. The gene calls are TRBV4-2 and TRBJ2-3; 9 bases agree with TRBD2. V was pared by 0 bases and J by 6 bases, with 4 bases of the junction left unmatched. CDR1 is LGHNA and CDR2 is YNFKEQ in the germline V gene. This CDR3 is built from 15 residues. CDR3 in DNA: TGTGCCAGCAGCCAAGAGCGGGGGGGCCCGGATACGCAGTATTTT. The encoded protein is CASSQERGGPDTQYF.

The CDR3 DNA sequence: TGTGCCAGCAGGCCCTTGGGGGGGAATTCACCCCTCCACTTT. Residues: CASRPLGGNSPLHF. The chain is built from TRBV27 and TRBJ1-6, with a tentative D call TRBD1 (5 bases). The V and J ends lost 6 bases and 7 bases respectively, with 13 bases between them. CDR3 length: 14 residues. CDR1 is MNHEY and CDR2 is SMNVEV in the germline V gene (reference sequence).

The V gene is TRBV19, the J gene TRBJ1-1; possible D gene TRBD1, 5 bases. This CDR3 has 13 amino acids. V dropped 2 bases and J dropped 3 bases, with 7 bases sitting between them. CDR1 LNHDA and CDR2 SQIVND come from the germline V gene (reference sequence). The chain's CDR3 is CASSIQGYTEAFF. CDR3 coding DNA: TGTGCCAGTAGTATACAGGGTTACACTGAAGCTTTCTTT.